This entry lists 25 T cell receptor beta chains sequenced from one sample in a study of shared T cell receptors in the human thymus. Repertoires were generated with immunoSEQ multiplex PCR, while TCRdb's copy carries only in-frame clones and drops some. Seen here are 500,000 to 850,000 clones, approximately 89% observed once, and the top ten hold 0.0094%. In addition, the sample was reused for a study of human thymus T cells.

Sequenced sample: thymocytes. The receptor set was obtained from a boy under two years old with a congenital heart defect.

CDR3 amino acids: CASSPLKTVGMNTEAFF. In DNA form, the CDR3 reads TGCGCCAGCAGCCCCCTCAAGACAGTCGGTATGAACACTGAAGCTTTCTTT. The chain couples TRBV5-1 to TRBJ1-1; D perhaps matches TRBD1 (5 bases). V lost 4 bases to trimming and J lost 0 bases, with 19 bases between them. Germline V CDR1 and CDR2: SGHRS, YFSETQ. CDR3 length: 17 amino acids.

J is TRBJ2-7 and V is TRBV5-5; 7 bases map to TRBD2. Germline CDR1 and CDR2: SGHKS and YYEKEE (reference sequence). Trimming removed 4 bases from V and 5 bases from J; junction bases left unmatched: 6. The CDR3 extends over 13 amino acids. CDR3 DNA: TGTGCCAGCAGCGGTATACTAGCGCACGAGCAGTACTTC. Protein sequence: CASSGILAHEQYF.

CDR3 in DNA: TGTGCCTGGAGTCATAGCCCCCTGAACACTGAAGCTTTCTTT. Its protein product is CAWSHSPLNTEAFF. The V call is TRBV30, the J call TRBJ1-1, with D hard to call. V lost 2 bases and J lost 0, with 10 bases in between. This CDR3 is 14 amino acids long. Germline V gene data show CDR1 as GTSNPN and CDR2 as SVGIG (reference sequence).

V is TRBV25-1 and J is TRBJ1-1; D remains unclear. Germline V gives CDR1 MGHDK, CDR2 SYGVNS. The V and J ends lost 3 bases and 3 bases respectively, with 20 bases between them. The CDR3 runs 17 residues. The CDR3: CASSELGKADLHTEAFF. The CDR3 coding sequence is TGTGCCAGCAGTGAGTTGGGCAAGGCCGATCTACACACTGAAGCTTTCTTT.

This chain joins TRBV9 and TRBJ1-2, with TRBD1 identical over 12 bases. This CDR3 region has 22 residues. The germline CDR1 and CDR2 sequences are SGDLS and YYNGEE. V lost 0 bases, J lost 4 bases, and 22 bases stayed unmatched. The CDR3 DNA reads as TGTGCCAGCAGCGTAGACGAGGTAGCGTTGGCTAATGGGACAGGGGGCTGCTATGGCTACACCTTC. It codes for CASSVDEVALANGTGGCYGYTF.

The V call is TRBV2, the J call TRBJ1-2, with D possibly being TRBD1 (5 bases). This CDR3 comprises 16 residues. V lost 2 bases to trimming and J lost 6 bases, with 19 bases between them. CDR1 and CDR2 from the germline V gene are SNHLY and FYNNEI. CDR3 bases: TGTGCCAGCAGTGAACTTTCAGTGGGCAGGGCGGATGGCTACACCTTC. It specifies CASSELSVGRADGYTF.

The genes are TRBV12-5 and TRBJ2-1, with 10 bases matching TRBD2. The CDR3 covers 15 residues. Germline CDR1 is LGHNT and CDR2 is FRNRAP. V shed 6 bases and J 2 bases; nucleotides not matched to a gene: 4. CDR3 region: CASGEGTSAYNEQFF. CDR3 bases: TGTGCTAGTGGCGAGGGGACTAGCGCCTACAATGAGCAGTTCTTC.

The rearrangement joins TRBV4-1 to TRBJ1-3; D might be TRBD1 (5 bases). This CDR3 has 16 amino acids. Germline CDR1 and CDR2: MGHRA and YSYEKL. Trimming removed 1 base from V and 1 base from J, with 11 bases in between. The CDR3 nucleotides read TGCGCCAGCAGCCAAGTGTTAGGGGAATCTGGAAACACCATATATTTT. This gives the protein CASSQVLGESGNTIYF.

V gene TRBV27 combines with J gene TRBJ2-7, with TRBD1 matching 9 bases. V shed 5 bases and J 6 bases; nucleotides not matched to a gene: 8. The CDR3 length is 14 residues. Germline values: CDR1 MNHEY, CDR2 SMNVEV (reference sequence). CDR3 amino acids: CASSQDRGPSEQYF. CDR3 DNA sequence: TGTGCCAGCAGTCAGGACAGGGGACCATCCGAGCAGTACTTC.

The CDR3: CASSLSLREGNTEAFF. The CDR3 DNA is TGCGCCAGCAGCTTGAGCCTCAGGGAGGGGAACACTGAAGCTTTCTTT. This chain connects TRBV5-1 to TRBJ1-1; a possible D gene is TRBD1 (5 bases). The germline V gene encodes CDR1 SGHRS and CDR2 YFSETQ. Trimming shortened V by 1 base and J by 1 base, and 14 bases separated the two germline ends. CDR3 length equals 16 residues.

The chain couples TRBV28 to TRBJ2-1; maybe TRBD1 (6 bases). This CDR3 comprises 14 residues. CDR1 is MDHEN, CDR2 SYDVKM, per germline. Trimming took 7 bases from V and 6 from J, leaving 16 bases between them. CDR3 nucleotides: TGTGCCAGCACCCACTCCGGGACAAGCAATGAGCAGTTCTTC. Encoded protein: CASTHSGTSNEQFF. Based on the CDR3 plus reference TRBV28 and TRBJ2-1, the full variable domain is DVKVTQSSRYLVKRTGEKVFLECVQDMDHENMFWYRQDPGLGLRLIYFSYDVKMKEKGDIPEGYSVSREKKERFSLILESASTNQTSMYLCASTHSGTSNEQFFGPGTRLTVL.

The chain uses TRBV30 and TRBJ1-1; D gene uncertain. V shed 0 bases and J shed 2 bases, with 19 bases lying between them. The germline gives CDR1 GTSNPN, CDR2 SVGIG (reference sequence). The CDR3 is 17 residues long. CDR3 amino acids: CAWSVQFDTLRNTEAFF. The CDR3 DNA reads as TGTGCCTGGAGTGTACAGTTTGACACGCTTAGAAACACTGAAGCTTTCTTT.

The chain combines TRBV7-2 with TRBJ2-1, with TRBD2 matching over 13 bases. The CDR3 is 15 residues long. The J segment lost 5 bases and the V segment lost 5 bases, leaving 3 bases of the junction unmatched. Germline V CDR1 and CDR2: SGHTA, FQGNSA. For the CDR3, the DNA is TGTGCCAGCAGCATCGGGACTAGCGGGGACAATGAGCAGTTCTTC. Encoded protein: CASSIGTSGDNEQFF.

V gene TRBV6-1 combines with J gene TRBJ2-7, with TRBD2 as a possible D gene (6 bases). CDR1 is MNHNS, CDR2 SASEGT, per germline. The CDR3 runs 14 residues. Trimming took off 8 bases at V and 3 bases at J, with 17 bases between the two ends. The CDR3 is CASVGTRSIYEQYF. The CDR3 nucleotides read TGTGCCAGCGTAGGGACTCGCAGCATCTACGAGCAGTACTTC.

This clone has only a few counts. This chain joins TRBV21-1 and TRBJ1-5. TRBV21-1 is reported as a pseudogene. The CDR3 spans 16 residues. This CDR3 reads CASSNSLIMGNQPQHF. The CDR3 DNA follows: TGTGCCAGCAGCAATAGTCTCATAATGGGCAATCAGCCCCAGCATTTT.

This chain joins TRBV15 and TRBJ2-7; tentative D call: TRBD1 (6 bases). The germline V gene has CDR1 LNHNV and CDR2 YYDKDF (reference sequence). The CDR3 consists of 13 residues. The germline V and J ends were trimmed by 5 bases and 2 bases, with 10 bases remaining between them. The CDR3 region is CATSQGSTYEQYF. CDR3 coding DNA: TGTGCCACCAGCCAGGGGAGTACCTACGAGCAGTACTTC.

This chain joins TRBV28 and TRBJ2-7; possible D gene TRBD2, 6 bases. This CDR3 comprises 15 residues. Per the germline V gene, CDR1 is MDHEN and CDR2 is SYDVKM. Deletions cut 6 bases from V and 3 bases from J, with 18 bases between. CDR3 sequence (DNA): TGTGCCAGCAGCCCCGGGGGAGCCCCCAGCTACGAGCAGTACTTC. It yields the protein CASSPGGAPSYEQYF.

The rearrangement joins TRBV28 to TRBJ1-6; no firm D call. There are 15 residues in the CDR3. Per germline, CDR1 MDHEN and CDR2 SYDVKM. V lost 2 bases and J lost 7, with 12 bases in between. The CDR3 is CASSLNDNPNSPLHF. In DNA, the CDR3 is TGTGCCAGCAGTTTAAACGACAACCCAAATTCACCCCTCCACTTT.

CDR3 bases: TGTGCCAGCAGCGTTAGACTAGCGGTAGGCACAGATACGCAGTATTTT. Translated, it gives CASSVRLAVGTDTQYF. The rearrangement uses TRBV9 and TRBJ2-3; 9 nucleotides agree with TRBD2. Unmatched junction bases numbered 5, after V lost 2 bases and J lost 1 base. The CDR3 runs 16 residues. The germline V gene has CDR1 SGDLS and CDR2 YYNGEE.

This rearrangement joins TRBV6-5 to TRBJ1-1; 7 bases map to TRBD1. With V trimmed by 5 bases and J by 2 bases, 8 bases remained unmatched. Germline V gene lookup returns CDR1 MNHEY and CDR2 SVGAGI. This CDR3 spans 15 amino acids. Here the CDR3 reads CASSHRGQLNTEAFF. The CDR3 DNA reads TGTGCCAGCAGTCACCGGGGACAGTTAAACACTGAAGCTTTCTTT.

The rearrangement joins TRBV5-1 to TRBJ2-7, with a tentative D call TRBD2 (7 bases). This CDR3 region has 17 residues. Trimming stripped 1 base from V and 2 bases from J, with 19 bases between. Looked up from germline, CDR1 is SGHRS and CDR2 is YFSETQ. CDR3 protein: CASSLFSGGKGTYEQYF. The DNA for the CDR3 is TGCGCCAGCAGCTTGTTCTCGGGGGGCAAGGGGACCTACGAGCAGTACTTC.

The chain couples TRBV15 to TRBJ1-1; D may be TRBD1 (5 bases). CDR1 LNHNV and CDR2 YYDKDF come from the germline V gene (reference sequence). This CDR3 spans 13 amino acids. Trimming pared 6 bases from V and 1 base from J, leaving 9 bases between. CDR3 nucleotides: TGTGCCACCAGGACAGTCGAGAACACTGAAGCTTTCTTT. Protein sequence: CATRTVENTEAFF.

Regarding this clone: Other DNA sequences in this specimen translate into the identical CDR3. The J gene is TRBJ2-7, the V gene TRBV27, with D possibly being TRBD1 (6 bases). In germline, CDR1 is MNHEY, CDR2 SMNVEV (reference sequence). The V gene lost 5 bases and the J gene lost 0 bases, with 8 bases spanning the gap. The CDR3 spans 13 residues. CDR3 protein: CASSLRGSYEQYF. CDR3 nucleotides: TGTGCCAGCAGTCTCAGGGGCTCCTACGAGCAGTACTTC.

The J gene is TRBJ1-5, the V gene TRBV7-9; 10 bases agree with TRBD1. The CDR3 has 17 residues. The junction had 9 bases not matched to a gene; V was cut back by 1 base and J by 6 bases. Germline loops: CDR1 SEHNR, CDR2 FQNEAQ (reference sequence). The CDR3 DNA sequence: TGTGCCAGCAGCTTAGGGGGGACAGGGGAGAATGGTCAGCCCCAGCATTTT. Translation: CASSLGGTGENGQPQHF.

Of note for this clone: Sequence at one end of the junction differs from germline and may be a read error. The chain combines TRBV14 with TRBJ2-2; a weak D match, TRBD2 (5 bases). CDR3 length: 14 amino acids. Germline V gives CDR1 SGHDN, CDR2 FVKESK. The CDR3 bases are TGTGCCAGCAGCCAAGAACTAGTTCCCGGGGAGCCGTTTTTT. Protein product: CASSQELVPGEPFF.